Below, one TCR beta chain is given with its context. Its antigen is not known. Germline loops: CDR1 MDHEN, CDR2 SYDVKM. The ends were cut back, 3 bases at V and 13 bases at J, with 9 bases in the middle. The CDR3 sequence is 11 residues long. Here immunoSEQ multiplex PCR was the method, and the copy in TCRdb shows in-frame clones only, minus some. Of over 90,000 clones listed, approximately 84% are singletons. This entry belongs to a study of T cell responses to AZD1222 COVID-19 vaccine. The study's findings and limits: Spike-specific TCR breadth and depth rose after two AZD1222 doses. Females outnumbered males among donors, who were mostly white British; clonal diversity was possibly underestimated.

The V and J genes are TRBV28 and TRBJ1-4, with D uncertain. The sequencing here drew on peripheral blood, taken on day 0 of AZD1222 vaccination. The receptor's source is an adult in good health. The DNA for the CDR3 is TGTGCCAGCAGTTTTCCAGGACTACTGTTTTTT. Translating it yields CASSFPGLLFF.